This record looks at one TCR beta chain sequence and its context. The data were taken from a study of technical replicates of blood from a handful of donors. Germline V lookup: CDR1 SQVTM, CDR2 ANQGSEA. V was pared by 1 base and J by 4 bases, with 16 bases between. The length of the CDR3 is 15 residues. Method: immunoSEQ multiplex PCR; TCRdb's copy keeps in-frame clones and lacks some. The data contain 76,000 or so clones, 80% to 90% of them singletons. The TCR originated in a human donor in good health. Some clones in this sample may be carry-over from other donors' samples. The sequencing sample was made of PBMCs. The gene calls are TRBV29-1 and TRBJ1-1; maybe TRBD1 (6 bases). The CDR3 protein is CSVEGGPRRRTEAFF. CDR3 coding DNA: TGCAGCGTTGAAGGGGGGCCCCGAAGGCGCACTGAAGCTTTCTTT.